The entry that follows covers one T cell receptor beta chain sequence. Its matching antigen is unknown. This record comes from a study of T-cell memory formation after mild COVID-19. Background on the study: Most TCR clusters belonged to a single donor.

TCR alpha and TCR beta cDNA libraries carrying sample barcodes and UMIs were produced by 5'RACE using constant-segment primers. TCRdb ran MiXCR on the 5' RACE reads and lists one entry per CDR3 protein. In the table there are about 180,000 distinct CDR3 sequences, less than 20% of which are singletons. General study findings and limits: What remained unconfirmed was the SARS-CoV-2 specificity of second-wave clones peaking on day 37. Clones that shrank (day 15 to 85) were balanced CD4/CD8, whereas later expanders leaned CD4+.

The CDR3 contains 16 residues. V was clipped by 5 bases and J by 5 bases; unmatched bases: 4. Germline loops: CDR1 SGHVS, CDR2 FQNEAQ. What was sequenced was PBMCs or a T cell subset sorted from them (not recorded which). The V call is TRBV7-8, the J call TRBJ2-1; the match to TRBD2 covers 15 bases. This clonotype originated in a young man who had mild COVID-19 (a few samples of this study predate the infection). Cell type and time point are not known. The CDR3 DNA sequence: TGTGCCAGCAGCGCCGGACTAGCGGGGGGGAACAATGAGCAGTTCTTC. Protein product: CASSAGLAGGNNEQFF.